Included here is one TCR beta chain sequence, with context. The table lists this clone with a few counts. Its antigen is unknown. The input lacks base qualities; no much larger clone sits a single base away. The sample's time point label, in plain terms: baseline before first vaccination. The sample's treatment or condition, from its label and the paper: meningococcal conjugate vaccine given as trial control. The vaccinee samples were drawn from two UK trials, COV001 and COV002, one of which was a single-blind randomized controlled phase 2/3 trial testing AZD1222 (ChAdOx1 nCoV-19) in healthy adults. For TCRbeta chain sequencing, PBMC samples from trial participants were taken at day 0 and at day 28 after the second dose. The CDR3 has 16 amino acids, counting the end cysteine and phenylalanine. Only CDR3 DNA is held: 48 bases, read in frame from base 1. The germline V gene gives CDR1 as SGHTA and CDR2 as FQGNSA. Trimming accounts for 1 base at V and 8 bases at J, while the number of junction bases matched to no gene is 11.

The CDR3 regions of human TCRbeta chains were analyzed by immunosequencing. From the authors' description of their analysis: Repertoire TCRs were matched against a reference library of SARS-CoV-2-specific TCRs generated with the MIRA antigen-specificity platform. Breadth was defined as the fraction of unique TCRs that were SARS-CoV-2-associated, and depth was defined as the fraction of total T cells that were SARS-CoV-2-associated. Using the MIRA data, each spike-specific TCR was mapped to the spike region that the TCR reacts to and placed in a CD4 or CD8 class. Log10-transformed breadth and depth values were compared by one-way ANOVA with Sidak's multiple comparisons tests. The immuneACCESS repertoire file appears here via TCRdb, limited to in-frame rearrangements. These files lack a portion of the clones; in checked studies, under half of the deficit traces to unresolved V genes, and the cause of the others is not known. D and trimming come from the DNA, and the V and J calls and clone size come from that table. This sample holds 200,000 to 250,000 clones; 85% to 95% were observed only once. The ten largest clones capture roughly 1% of the sample.

The sample is drawn from a study of T cell responses to AZD1222 COVID-19 vaccine (dated by TCRdb to the early 2020s). General notes on the study: A total of 233 trial participants underwent TCR sequencing, of whom some 210 received two doses of AZD1222 and some 26 received two doses of the MenACWY control vaccine. Trial participants were enrolled by age into subgroups of 18-55, 56-69 and 70-plus years, and around 140, 26 and 57 TCR-sequenced participants, respectively, were included in these subgroups. Overall results and qualifications from the work: Reportedly, close to half of the unique spike-specific TCRs recognized epitopes lying outside the regions that are mutated in the B.1.351 and B.1.1.7 variants. In the small 56-69-year group, the increase in depth fell short of significance, most likely because of low power. No day 14 peak-response samples were available, so repertoires were characterized only after the peak T cell response. A significant rise in spike-specific TCR breadth and depth was observed after two AZD1222 doses relative to day 0 and relative to MenACWY recipients. Participants were mostly white British, with more females than males. The authors suggested clonal diversity may have been underestimated. Only five to seven AZD1222 recipients were SARS-CoV-2 seropositive at baseline, limiting conclusions about previously exposed vaccinees. Vaccine-associated CD4 TCRs spanned the whole spike protein, with dominant responses in regions 160-218 and 743-854.

In this chain, TRBV7-2 is recombined with TRBJ2-1, with TRBD1 matching 7 junction bases. The sequencing here drew on peripheral blood, taken on day 0 of MenACWY control vaccination. The sequence was collected from an adult in good health. The DNA sequence reads TGTGCCAGCAGCTTAGGGTCAACAGGGGTTGGGTATGAGCAGTTCTTC. Translated, this is CASSLGSTGVGYEQFF.